This T cell receptor beta chain was profiled in a study of T-cell reconstitution after alpha-beta-depleted transplantation in children. Study-wide points: After transplant, high TCRbeta diversity at day 60 in some patients arose from surviving recipient T cells and thymic progenitors. About two months after transplant, alpha-beta T cells reportedly came from several hundred expanded graft clones. Newly made T cells mostly supplied T-cell counts and diversity one year after transplant.

Unique molecular identifiers featured in how the TCRbeta library was prepared. A single record per CDR3 protein comes from TCRdb applying MiXCR to the PCR reads. The sample has hundreds of thousands of distinct CDR3 sequences, about a sixth seen once; the top ten hold around 28%. Details on this clonotype: Its antigen is undetermined.

This CDR3 spans 18 amino acids. From germline, CDR1 is SNHLY and CDR2 FYNNEI. V trimming: 4 bases; J trimming: 0 bases; junction bases outside the gene matches: 11. The chain recombines TRBV2 with TRBJ2-4; the match to TRBD1 covers 8 bases. The sequence was collected from a boy younger than two who had a stem cell transplant for Wiskott-Aldrich syndrome, so the T cells may come from the graft donor. The sample consisted of PBMCs, mostly from graft donor cells, taken 360 days after TCRalphabeta/CD19-depleted stem cell transplant. The CDR3 coding sequence is TGTGCCAGCAGTGGGACAGGGACCAAGGTGCTAGCCAAAAACATTCAGTACTTC. Amino acid sequence: CASSGTGTKVLAKNIQYF.